The rows below give T cell receptor beta chains drawn from one sample of a study of CD8 T cells in ankylosing spondylitis. TCRdb re-called the 5' RACE reads with MiXCR, one entry per CDR3 protein. The sample shows 150,000 to 200,000 distinct CDR3 sequences, around a tenth of them seen only once. Material: blood, either unsorted or a sorted T cell fraction (not recorded which). The receptors derive from a male donor with ankylosing spondylitis or in good health (not recorded which). Each CDR3 is given with its conserved first and last residue. The order of the fields is D gene, clone size, V gene, J gene, CDR3 protein, CDR3 DNA. A D gene is named only where the DNA matches it firmly. Some rows have no size entry. The others give once, few or many, or a class for an expanded clone.

TRBD1	many	TRBV7-6	TRBJ2-7	CASSATGPSYEQYF	TGTGCCAGCAGCGCGACAGGGCCCTCCTACGAGCAGTACTTC
TRBD1	-	TRBV7-9	TRBJ1-6	CASSWRGDRASPLHF	TGTGCCAGCAGCTGGCGGGGGGACAGGGCTTCACCCCTCCACTTT
-	many	TRBV3-1	TRBJ2-5	CASSQEITDVQETQYF	TGTGCCAGCAGCCAAGAGATTACAGACGTCCAAGAGACCCAGTACTTC
-	many	TRBV12-3/TRBV12-4	TRBJ2-7	CASSLAGSHEQYF	TGTGCCAGCAGTCTGGCAGGGAGTCACGAGCAGTACTTC
-	once	TRBV7-9	TRBJ2-4	CASSFPGVGAKNIQYF	TGTGCCAGCAGCTTCCCAGGGGTCGGGGCCAAAAACATTCAGTACTTC
-	-	TRBV21-1	TRBJ2-5	CTRTQTGVSKETQYF	TGTACCAGAACTCAGACGGGGGTCTCTAAAGAGACCCAGTACTTC
-	many	TRBV6-1	TRBJ2-1	CASLTDGDNEQFF	TGTGCCAGTTTGACCGACGGGGACAATGAGCAGTTCTTC
TRBD1	few	TRBV11-2	TRBJ1-2	CASSYPNRGGYTF	TGTGCCAGCAGCTATCCGAACAGGGGTGGCTACACCTTC
-	many	TRBV15	TRBJ1-5	CATSKSGGYNQPQHF	TGTGCCACCAGCAAGAGCGGGGGGTACAATCAGCCCCAGCATTTT
-	many	TRBV29-1	TRBJ1-2	CSASGTEGYTF	TGCAGCGCCTCCGGCACGGAGGGCTACACCTTC
-	-	TRBV7-2	TRBJ2-7	CASSRDLGAEGEQYF	TGTGCCAGCAGCCGTGATTTGGGGGCAGAAGGCGAGCAGTACTTC
TRBD1	many	TRBV12-3/TRBV12-4	TRBJ2-7	CASSSPGTGDNEQYF	TGTGCCAGCAGTTCCCCGGGGACAGGGGACAACGAGCAGTACTTC
-	many	TRBV2	TRBJ1-5	CASTEGNQPQHF	TGTGCCAGCACAGAAGGCAATCAGCCCCAGCATTTT
-	many	TRBV10-3	TRBJ1-2	CAISDTVYGYTF	TGTGCCATCAGTGACACCGTCTATGGCTACACCTTC
-	-	TRBV6-2/TRBV6-3	TRBJ2-2	CASRHALLNTGELFF	TGTGCCAGCCGCCACGCTTTACTGAACACCGGGGAGCTGTTTTTT
TRBD2	-	TRBV11-3	TRBJ2-3	CASSLETGGRSTDTQYF	TGTGCCAGCAGCCTAGAGACTGGCGGGAGGTCGACAGATACGCAGTATTTT
-	-	TRBV28	TRBJ1-6	CASSNANRPLHF	TGTGCCAGCAGCAACGCCAACAGGCCCCTCCACTTT
TRBD2	-	TRBV19	TRBJ2-5	CASSFSSGTTRTQYF	TGTGCCAGTAGTTTTTCTAGCGGGACAACAAGGACCCAGTACTTC
-	many	TRBV10-3	TRBJ1-2	CAISPPPQGGKIGYTF	TGTGCCATCAGTCCTCCTCCACAGGGAGGTAAAATAGGCTACACCTTC
TRBD2	few	TRBV2	TRBJ2-1	CASSEASGAYNEQFF	TGTGCCAGCAGTGAGGCTAGCGGGGCCTACAATGAGCAGTTCTTC
-	-	TRBV20-1	TRBJ2-3	CSARTDGPSTDTQYF	TGCAGTGCTAGGACGGACGGCCCTAGCACAGATACGCAGTATTTT
-	many	TRBV12-3/TRBV12-4	TRBJ1-2	CASSFTAGSGYTF	TGTGCCAGCAGTTTTACGGCAGGGTCTGGCTACACCTTC
TRBD2	many	TRBV3-1	TRBJ2-1	CASSQDRSGRAEFF	TGTGCCAGCAGCCAAGATCGGAGCGGGAGGGCCGAGTTCTTC
-	-	TRBV7-9	TRBJ2-1	CASEGASGLSYNEQFF	TGTGCCAGCGAGGGGGCTAGCGGCCTCTCCTACAATGAGCAGTTCTTC
TRBD2	many	TRBV5-1	TRBJ2-1	CASSPLRTSGNPREQFF	TGCGCCAGCAGCCCCCTCAGGACTAGCGGGAACCCCAGGGAGCAGTTCTTC
TRBD1	many	TRBV19	TRBJ1-2	CASSRGQGGYGYTF	TGTGCCAGTAGCCGGGGACAGGGAGGCTATGGCTACACCTTC
-	-	TRBV7-9	TRBJ1-2	CASSLEPVSGYTF	TGTGCCAGCAGCTTAGAGCCGGTATCCGGCTACACCTTC
-	few	TRBV11-2	TRBJ2-2	CASSSLLGGELFF	TGTGCCAGCAGCTCCCTTTTGGGCGGGGAGCTGTTTTTT
-	many	TRBV20-1	TRBJ2-3	CSAIPRDAVWDTQYF	TGCAGTGCTATTCCGCGGGACGCAGTTTGGGATACGCAGTATTTT
-	-	TRBV12-3/TRBV12-4	TRBJ2-3	CASTLHGGRTDTQYF	TGTGCCAGCACCTTGCATGGGGGACGCACAGATACGCAGTATTTT
-	many	TRBV6-5	TRBJ1-3	CASSYSMDPGNTIYF	TGTGCCAGCAGTTACTCGATGGACCCTGGAAACACCATATATTTT
-	many	TRBV7-8	TRBJ1-1	CASSRSTEAFF	TGTGCCAGCAGTCGGAGCACTGAAGCTTTCTTT
-	few	TRBV19	TRBJ2-2	CASSISGPLTGELFF	TGTGCCAGTAGTATATCGGGACCCCTCACCGGGGAGCTGTTTTTT
-	few	TRBV12-3/TRBV12-4	TRBJ2-2	CASTSSGTTGELFF	TGTGCCAGCACCTCGTCTGGGACTACCGGGGAGCTGTTTTTT
TRBD2	-	TRBV7-9	TRBJ2-1	CASGTIAGRYNEQFF	TGTGCCAGCGGAACCATAGCGGGGCGCTACAATGAGCAGTTCTTC
TRBD2	many	TRBV20-1	TRBJ2-5	CSAPGLAGQETQYF	TGCAGTGCTCCCGGACTAGCGGGCCAAGAGACCCAGTACTTC
-	many	TRBV20-1	TRBJ2-3	CSGMKGGASTDTQYF	TGCAGTGGCATGAAGGGGGGAGCTAGCACAGATACGCAGTATTTT
-	-	TRBV10-3	TRBJ2-3	CAISEALDTDTQYF	TGTGCCATCAGTGAGGCGTTAGACACAGATACGCAGTATTTT
TRBD1	many	TRBV5-5	TRBJ1-2	CASSLGTGSNYGYTF	TGTGCCAGCAGCTTGGGGACAGGGTCTAACTATGGCTACACCTTC
TRBD2	-	TRBV7-9	TRBJ2-1	CASSGTSGRGYEQFF	TGTGCCAGCAGCGGGACTAGCGGGAGAGGATATGAGCAGTTCTTC
TRBD1	many	TRBV3-1	TRBJ2-3	CASSLGQGVTDTQYF	TGTGCCAGCAGCCTCGGACAGGGGGTCACAGATACGCAGTATTTT